This TCR beta chain comes out of a study of shared clonotypes between healthy human individuals (dated by TCRdb to 2018 to 2021). Study-wide context: Two women and three men aged 18 to 49 years were included in the cohort. To increase sequencing depth and limit assay-specific biases, different laboratories used diverse techniques to prepare libraries and sequence TCR repertoires. The study deeply sequenced blood TCR repertoires of five healthy adults to estimate repertoire size and the extent of clonotype sharing between individuals. For each donor, CD4 naive and CD4 memory were each given three plates, CD8 naive was given two plates, and CD8 memory was given one plate. Each donor's leukapheresis produced roughly between roughly 0.9 and 9 billion PBMCs. Broader findings and caveats from the paper: Higher generation probabilities were observed for clonotypes shared by all four sorted-subset donors than for non-shared clonotypes. Sharing across a few donors was observed for around 5% of naive CD4, over 3% of naive CD8, roughly 2.3% of memory CD4, and around 0.4% of memory CD8 clonotypes. Even with the large sequencing depth, rarefaction of the sorted-subset datasets indicated that sequencing was incomplete. Pairwise subsampling led to the expectation that sequencing depth would affect the degree of clonotype sharing among donors. Sampling was restricted to blood, and TCR repertoires in tissue are likely to differ from TCR repertoires in blood. Because the study included a small number of donors, the genetic and exposure-history diversity represented was limited. Naive subsets generally had larger estimated clonotype richness than memory subsets.

A remark on this clone: Its antigen remains undetermined. Base-call qualities are not available, and no considerably larger clone is one nucleotide away.

CD8 naive samples were obtained by positive selection for CCR7 among CD45RO-negative cells, yielding a CD45RA+CCR7+ population from which TemRA cells were excluded. The donors were healthy, HIV-negative adults with no recently reported acute infections or vaccinations. All donors were Caucasian adults living in Nashville, Tennessee, USA. After blood collection by leukapheresis, PBMCs were isolated using Ficoll-Histopaque density gradient centrifugation and then cryopreserved in the vapor phase of liquid nitrogen. Analytical flow cytometry was used to check the purity and quantity of every magnetically sorted T cell population. Genomic DNA was isolated from each sorted fraction and quantified by UV absorbance on a Nanodrop 2000c. TCR CDR3 regions were amplified from genomic DNA by multiplex PCR using the deep immunoSEQ assay. For each cell subset, the extracted genomic DNA was distributed evenly across all wells of several immunoSEQ 96-well plates, and each plate served as one replicate. For sorted subsets, about 210 ng of genomic DNA, equivalent to roughly 30,000 T cell genomes, went into each replicate PCR. Purified libraries were quantified with a Qubit 3.0 fluorometer, sized on a Bioanalyzer 2100, and re-quantified with the KAPA Library Quantification kit. A separate single-read 150-cycle Illumina NextSeq 550 flow cell was used to sequence each immunoSEQ 96-well plate. The authors' pipeline ran thus. Because the immunoSEQ output included only junctional sequences and no quality scores, the filtering could not be the same as the filtering used for full-length reads. Sequences were annotated with PyIR, a Python wrapper for IgBLAST v1.9, and V/J genes and CDR3 were assigned using IMGT germline references. Reads were filtered out if the reads had weak V/J assignments (E-value above 1e-6), no CDR3, stop codons, out-of-frame junctions, or ambiguous translated residues. V3J clonotypes were defined as sequences sharing an identical inferred V gene, J gene, and CDR3 amino acid sequence. To compute the percentage overlap between repertoires, the number of shared unique clonotypes was divided by the size of the smaller repertoire. Richness of each repertoire was evaluated using RTK rarefaction, the Chao1 estimator, and Recon v2.1 estimates of unobserved clonotypes. For all TCRbeta clonotypes obtained by the gDNA method from four donors, generation probabilities were computed with OLGA. TCRdb limited this immuneACCESS table to in-frame rearrangements with V and J called. A share of clones is missing; checked studies link under half to unresolved V genes, and the rest is unexplained. V, J and clone size are taken as reported in that table, and D and trimming were inferred from the DNA itself. This sample is represented by around 600,000 clones; roughly 98% of them were singletons. The top ten clonotypes cover 0.3% of the sample.

V lost 0 bases and J lost 5 bases; the stretch between them is 13 bases long. The CDR3, cysteine through phenylalanine, is 16 amino acids long. The only DNA kept is the CDR3, 48 bases in frame from the first base. From a lookup of the germline V gene, CDR1 and CDR2 are WSHSY and SAAADI. The sequence derives from a man younger than 40 in good health. The sequence is built from TRBV10-2 and TRBJ2-2; the D segment cannot be called with confidence. The sample taken for sequencing was naive CD8+ T cells sorted from blood. In light of the paper, this sample's cell subset or site label describes: CD45RA+CCR7+. The CDR3 amino acid sequence is: CASSESKGGRTGELFF. DNA sequence: TGCGCCAGCAGTGAGTCGAAGGGCGGAAGAACCGGGGAGCTGTTTTTT.